These T cell receptor beta chains were read from a single sample in a study of T cell changes during pregnancy in multiple sclerosis. TCRdb's table, derived via immunoSEQ multiplex PCR, lists solely in-frame clones and lacks some. The sample has some 110,000 clones, 85% to 95% seen once. The input for sequencing was peripheral blood, taken after pregnancy. The receptors stem from a female donor with multiple sclerosis, enrolled in a pregnancy study. CDR3s include the opening cysteine and the closing phenylalanine or tryptophan. D genes are given only for firm matches. Not every row has a clone size; where given, it reads once, few, many or a size class.

TRBJ1-4	NA	NA	TRBV5-8	CASSSDSSNEKLFF	TGTGCCAGCAGCTCCGACAGCTCTAATGAAAAACTGTTTTTT
TRBJ1-2	NA	NA	TRBV15	CATSKDSNYGYTF	TGTGCCACCAGCAAGGACTCTAACTATGGCTACACCTTC
TRBJ2-2	TRBD2	NA	TRBV6-1	CASSGLAGGGTGELFF	TGTGCCAGCAGTGGACTAGCGGGGGGTGGGACCGGGGAGCTGTTTTTT
TRBJ1-1	NA	NA	TRBV6-6	CASRLHGVMNTEAFF	TGTGCCAGCAGACTTCACGGGGTCATGAACACTGAAGCTTTCTTT
TRBJ1-3	NA	NA	TRBV7-7	CASSAGGGNTIYF	TGTGCCAGCAGCGCCGGGGGGGGAAACACCATATATTTT
TRBJ2-3	NA	NA	TRBV9	CAGPSSSLLTDTQYF	TGTGCCGGGCCTTCCTCTAGCTTGCTCACAGATACGCAGTATTTT
TRBJ2-2	NA	NA	TRBV27	CASSLGPGQANTGELFF	TGTGCCAGCAGTTTAGGTCCGGGACAAGCGAACACCGGGGAGCTGTTTTTT
TRBJ2-3	NA	once	TRBV27	CASTVSGTDTQYF	TGTGCCAGCACCGTTAGCGGCACAGATACGCAGTATTTT
TRBJ2-7	NA	NA	TRBV5-1	CASSLVGGQQYF	TGCGCCAGCAGCTTGGTGGGAGGCCAGCAGTACTTC
TRBJ1-5	NA	NA	TRBV30	CAWATPGHPGNQPQHF	TGTGCCTGGGCTACTCCGGGACACCCCGGCAATCAGCCCCAGCATTTT
TRBJ1-2	NA	few	TRBV6-4	CATPQSRRFSYGYTF	TGTGCCACTCCCCAGAGTCGGCGGTTCAGCTATGGCTACACCTTC
TRBJ1-6	NA	NA	TRBV7-2	CASSPNRVGNSPLHF	TGTGCCAGCAGCCCAAACAGGGTTGGTAATTCACCCCTCCACTTT
TRBJ2-5	TRBD1	NA	TRBV2	CASSERRTGGAGGSGKRETQYF	TGTGCCAGCAGTGAAAGGAGGACAGGGGGCGCTGGAGGGAGCGGGAAGAGGGAGACCCAGTACTTC
TRBJ1-1	NA	NA	TRBV5-1	CASSNAGNTEAFF	TGCGCCAGCAGCAACGCGGGGAACACTGAAGCTTTCTTT
TRBJ1-1	NA	NA	TRBV19	CATLTRNTEAFF	TGTGCCACCTTGACAAGGAACACTGAAGCTTTCTTT
TRBJ1-3	TRBD1	many	TRBV30	CAWSRDSGSGNTIYF	TGTGCCTGGTCGAGGGACAGTGGCTCTGGAAACACCATATATTTT